This is a list of T cell receptor beta chains from one sample in a study of blood T cell repertoires in COVID-19. Sequencing was performed with immunoSEQ multiplex PCR; in TCRdb, only in-frame clones are kept and a portion is missing. The sample carries roughly 320,000 clones, about 90% recorded once. Sequences were obtained from peripheral blood. The receptors derive from a woman aged 45 to 65 with COVID-19, enrolled during active disease. The CDR3 runs from the conserved cysteine through the conserved F or W. The D gene is left open where the match is weak. Where a row states a size, it is once, few, many or the class of an expanded clone; other rows omit it.

TGTGCCAGCAGCTTACGGGGCGGGAGGGCAGAGACCCAGTACTTC	CASSLRGGRAETQYF	TRBD2	TRBJ2-5	NA	TRBV7-2
TGTGCCAGCAGTTTGTCCCAGACTCAGTTCTTC	CASSLSQTQFF	NA	TRBJ2-1	NA	TRBV12-3/TRBV12-4
TGTGCTAGTGGGACAGGGTCGTCTAATGAAAAACTGTTTTTT	CASGTGSSNEKLFF	TRBD1	TRBJ1-4	NA	TRBV12-5
TGTGCCAGTAATAGCGGTAGCACAGATACGCAGTATTTT	CASNSGSTDTQYF	NA	TRBJ2-3	NA	TRBV19
TGTGCCAGCAGTGAGGCAGGCACTGAAGCTTTCTTT	CASSEAGTEAFF	NA	TRBJ1-1	NA	TRBV6-1
TGTGCCAGCTCGTCCGGGACTAGGCCTACCGGGGAGCAGTTCTTC	CASSSGTRPTGEQFF	TRBD2	TRBJ2-1	NA	TRBV18
TGTGCCAGCAGCTGGGTGGGGGCTGGCACTGAAGCTTTCTTT	CASSWVGAGTEAFF	NA	TRBJ1-1	NA	TRBV5-6
TGTGCCAGCAGCTTAGTGCCCCGCCGCCTAGGACAGGGTGAGGAGACCCAGTACTTC	CASSLVPRRLGQGEETQYF	TRBD1	TRBJ2-5	few	TRBV7-9
TGTGCCAGCAGCTTAGATTGGGGGGACACCGGGGAGCTGTTTTTT	CASSLDWGDTGELFF	NA	TRBJ2-2	NA	TRBV11-1
TGTGCCAGTAGTCCATCAACAGGAAGGGCTCAGCCCCAGCATTTT	CASSPSTGRAQPQHF	NA	TRBJ1-5	few	TRBV19
TGTGCCAGCAGCTTAGGGAGACAGTCTAATTCACCCCTCCACTTT	CASSLGRQSNSPLHF	NA	TRBJ1-6	NA	TRBV7-2
TGCGCCAGCAGACCGACTAGCGGGTCCACAGATACGCAGTATTTT	CASRPTSGSTDTQYF	TRBD2	TRBJ2-3	NA	TRBV5-1
TGTGCCAGCAGCTTGGCTAGCGGGAGCTATGAGCAGTTCTTC	CASSLASGSYEQFF	TRBD2	TRBJ2-1	NA	TRBV7-3
TGTGCCAGCAGCCAAGTAAATCTTCGGGCAGCCCGGGGCACCGGGGAGCTGTTTTTT	CASSQVNLRAARGTGELFF	NA	TRBJ2-2	NA	TRBV3-1/TRBV3-2
TGTGCCAGCAGCCCCGACCCCACTAGCGGAGAGCAGTTCTTC	CASSPDPTSGEQFF	TRBD2	TRBJ2-1	NA	TRBV7-2
TGTGCCAGCAGCCAAGATCTTTTGGAAGCGGCAGGGGGCTTGGGGGAGCTGTTTTTT	CASSQDLLEAAGGLGELFF	TRBD1	TRBJ2-2	NA	TRBV3-1/TRBV3-2
TGTGCCAGCAGCTTGGGGACAGGGGGCTGGGGTGGAAACACTGAAGCTTTCTTT	CASSLGTGGWGGNTEAFF	TRBD1	TRBJ1-1	NA	TRBV5-4
TGTGCCAGCAGATTCATAGTTAGGGGTCCTAACTATGGCTACACCTTC	CASRFIVRGPNYGYTF	NA	TRBJ1-2	NA	TRBV5-6
TGTGCCAGCAGCTTGGACTTTGGCTCTGGAAACACCATATATTTT	CASSLDFGSGNTIYF	NA	TRBJ1-3	NA	TRBV5-5
TGTGCCAGTAAACAGGGGAGTGCCAAAAACATTCAGTACTTC	CASKQGSAKNIQYF	TRBD1	TRBJ2-4	NA	TRBV19
TGTGCCAGCCGACGTGGGGCTCATCAAGGAAACACCATATATTTT	CASRRGAHQGNTIYF	NA	TRBJ1-3	once	TRBV6-5
TGTGCCAGCAGCTTCGGGGGACTTGGTTCACCCCTCCACTTT	CASSFGGLGSPLHF	NA	TRBJ1-6	once	TRBV5-8
TGTGCCAGCAGTTTTGGGGGGAGTAACAATCAGCCCCAGCATTTT	CASSFGGSNNQPQHF	NA	TRBJ1-5	NA	TRBV27
TGTGCCAGCAGCAGTTACCGGGGGACAGGGAGGGGGCTTTATCAGCCCCAGCATTTT	CASSSYRGTGRGLYQPQHF	TRBD1	TRBJ1-5	NA	TRBV6-2/TRBV6-3
TGTGCCAGCAGCTTAGTGGGACAGCCTACAGATACGCAGTATTTT	CASSLVGQPTDTQYF	TRBD1	TRBJ2-3	NA	TRBV7-2
TGTGCCAGCAGCTCAGACTGGGCGGGAGCATCTAGCACAGATACGCAGTATTTT	CASSSDWAGASSTDTQYF	TRBD2	TRBJ2-3	NA	TRBV13
TGTGCCAGCAGCTACTCGGGACAGCGCAACACTGAAGCTTTCTTT	CASSYSGQRNTEAFF	TRBD1	TRBJ1-1	NA	TRBV6-6
TGTGCCAGCAGCCGAGCCGGACAGGGTTTAATCAATGAGCAGTTCTTC	CASSRAGQGLINEQFF	TRBD1	TRBJ2-1	NA	TRBV4-2
TGTGCCAGCAGTTATCGGGCTAGCGGTGCTAAAAACATTCAGTACTTC	CASSYRASGAKNIQYF	TRBD2	TRBJ2-4	NA	TRBV6-9
TGTGCCAGCAGTGTGGGACTCCGGGGTTACAATGAGCAGTTCTTC	CASSVGLRGYNEQFF	NA	TRBJ2-1	NA	TRBV2
TGTGCCACCAGCAGCACTGGGACAGTCTATAATCAGCCCCAGCATTTT	CATSSTGTVYNQPQHF	TRBD1	TRBJ1-5	NA	TRBV15
TGTGCCAGCAGCTTGGGGTTGAGCGACGAGCAGTACTTC	CASSLGLSDEQYF	NA	TRBJ2-7	NA	TRBV5-8
TGTGCCAGCAGTGAAGGGGTAGCGGGGGCCTACAATGAGCAGTTCTTC	CASSEGVAGAYNEQFF	TRBD2	TRBJ2-1	NA	TRBV6-1
TGTGCTAGTGGTTTGGGACAGGGGGCGGGTACAGATACGCAGTATTTT	CASGLGQGAGTDTQYF	TRBD1	TRBJ2-3	NA	TRBV12-5
TGCAGCGTTGAAGGGGGCCAAAGGAACACTGAAGCTTTCTTT	CSVEGGQRNTEAFF	NA	TRBJ1-1	NA	TRBV29-1